The 5 T cell receptor beta chains below come from one sample, sequenced in a study of blood T cell repertoires in COVID-19. Assay: immunoSEQ multiplex PCR; the TCRdb copy retains only in-frame clones and omits some. The table has roughly 70,000 clones, just under 90% seen once. Sequencing was done on a sample of peripheral blood. The receptor source for this set is a woman older than 75 with active COVID-19.

The V gene is TRBV7-2, the J gene TRBJ2-7; 7 bases agree with TRBD1. CDR3 length equals 14 residues. After removal of 5 bases from V and 0 bases from J, the junction contained 4 bases not matched to a gene. CDR1 and CDR2 from the germline V gene are SGHTA and FQGNSA. The CDR3 loop reads CASSPDRVSYEQYF. The CDR3, as DNA: TGTGCCAGCAGCCCTGACAGGGTCTCCTACGAGCAGTACTTC.

This chain joins TRBV9 and TRBJ2-1; 8 bases line up with TRBD1. CDR1 is SGDLS and CDR2 is YYNGEE in the germline V gene. The junction had 6 bases not matched to a gene; V was cut back by 0 bases and J by 4 bases. The CDR3 runs to 16 residues. The CDR3 is CASSVGGRTGYNEQFF. Here the CDR3 DNA reads TGTGCCAGCAGCGTAGGTGGAAGGACAGGGTACAATGAGCAGTTCTTC.

The genes are TRBV18 and TRBJ2-3, with 10 bases matching TRBD2. There are 15 residues in the CDR3. The V segment lost 0 bases and the J segment 4 bases; nucleotides outside the gene matches: 1. The germline CDR1 and CDR2 sequences are KGHSH and LQKENI. CDR3 sequence (DNA): TGTGCCAGCTCACCACCTAGCGGGAGGTCAGATACGCAGTATTTT. Amino acid sequence: CASSPPSGRSDTQYF.

J is TRBJ2-7 and V is TRBV10-1; 7 bases match TRBD1. The CDR3 is 15 amino acids. V lost 2 bases, J lost 1 base, and 5 bases stayed unmatched. Germline V lookup: CDR1 WNHNN, CDR2 SYGVQD (reference sequence). The CDR3 DNA reads TGCGCCAGCAGTGAGATAAGGGACAGATCCTACGAGCAGTACTTC. The encoded protein is CASSEIRDRSYEQYF.

This chain uses TRBV29-1 with TRBJ1-2; D is possibly TRBD1 (5 bases). The CDR3 is 14 residues long. From germline, CDR1 is SQVTM and CDR2 ANQGSEA. The V and J ends lost 4 bases and 5 bases respectively, with 17 bases between them. DNA of the CDR3: TGCAGCGTTGGCCCCGTCGGGGGGGGTTATGGCTACACCTTC. Residues: CSVGPVGGGYGYTF.